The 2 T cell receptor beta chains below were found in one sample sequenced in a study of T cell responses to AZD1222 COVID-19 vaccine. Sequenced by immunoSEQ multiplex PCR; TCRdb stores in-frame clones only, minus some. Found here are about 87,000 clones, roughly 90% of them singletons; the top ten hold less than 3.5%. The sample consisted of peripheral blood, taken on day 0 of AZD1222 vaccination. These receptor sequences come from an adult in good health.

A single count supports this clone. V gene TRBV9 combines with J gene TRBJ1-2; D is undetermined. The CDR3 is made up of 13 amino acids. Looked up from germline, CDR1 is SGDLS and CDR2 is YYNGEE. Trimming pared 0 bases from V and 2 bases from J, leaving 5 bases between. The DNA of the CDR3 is TGTGCCAGCAGCGTAGGCAAAAACTATGGCTACACCTTC. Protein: CASSVGKNYGYTF.

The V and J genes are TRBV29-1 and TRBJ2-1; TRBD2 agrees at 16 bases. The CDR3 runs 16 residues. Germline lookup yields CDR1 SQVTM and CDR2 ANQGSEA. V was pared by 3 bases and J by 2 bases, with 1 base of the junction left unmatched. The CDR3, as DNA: TGCAGCGTTGAGGGGACTAGCGGGAGGGCCTACAATGAGCAGTTCTTC. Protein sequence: CSVEGTSGRAYNEQFF.